This T cell receptor beta chain was found in a study of T cell responses to AZD1222 COVID-19 vaccine. Profiled with immunoSEQ multiplex PCR; TCRdb holds only in-frame clones, not every one. The table shows under 120,000 clones, with about 85% occurring only once. Germline-derived CDR1 and CDR2 are ENHRY and SYGVKD. J gave up 5 bases and V 11 bases, and 14 bases lay outside the gene matches. This CDR3 contains 15 residues. The receptor was isolated from an adult who received the AZD1222 COVID-19 vaccine. Sequencing used peripheral blood, obtained 28 days after the second AZD1222 dose. The chain recombines TRBV10-3 with TRBJ2-7; 11 bases line up with TRBD1. The CDR3 nucleotides are TGTGCCCCACCTGGGACAGGGGGGGTTCTGAACGAGCAGTACTTC. It specifies CAPPGTGGVLNEQYF.